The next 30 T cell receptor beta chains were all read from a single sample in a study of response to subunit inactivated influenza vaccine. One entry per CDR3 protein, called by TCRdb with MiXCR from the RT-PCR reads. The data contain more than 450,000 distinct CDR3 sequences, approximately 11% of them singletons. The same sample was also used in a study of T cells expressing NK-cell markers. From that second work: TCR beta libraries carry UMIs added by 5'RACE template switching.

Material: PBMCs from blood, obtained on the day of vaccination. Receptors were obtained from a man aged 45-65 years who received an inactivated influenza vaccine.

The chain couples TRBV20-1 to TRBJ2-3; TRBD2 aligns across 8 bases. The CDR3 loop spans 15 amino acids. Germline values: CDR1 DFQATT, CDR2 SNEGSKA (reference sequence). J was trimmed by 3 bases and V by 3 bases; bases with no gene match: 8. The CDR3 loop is CSASSISGMTDTQYF. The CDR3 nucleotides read TGCAGTGCTAGTTCGATTAGCGGGATGACAGATACGCAGTATTTT.

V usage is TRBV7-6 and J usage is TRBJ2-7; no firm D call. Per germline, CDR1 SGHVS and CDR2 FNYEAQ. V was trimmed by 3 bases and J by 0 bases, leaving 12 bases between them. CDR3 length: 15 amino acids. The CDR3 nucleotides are TGTGCCAGCAGCTTGACGGGCCAGGCCTCCTACGAGCAGTACTTC. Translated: CASSLTGQASYEQYF.

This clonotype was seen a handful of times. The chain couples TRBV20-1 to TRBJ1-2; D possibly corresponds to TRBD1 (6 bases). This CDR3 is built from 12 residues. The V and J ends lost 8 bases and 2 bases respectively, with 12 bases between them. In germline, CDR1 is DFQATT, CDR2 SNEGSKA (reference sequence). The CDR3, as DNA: TGCAGTACCCTGGACAGAAACTATGGCTACACCTTC. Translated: CSTLDRNYGYTF.

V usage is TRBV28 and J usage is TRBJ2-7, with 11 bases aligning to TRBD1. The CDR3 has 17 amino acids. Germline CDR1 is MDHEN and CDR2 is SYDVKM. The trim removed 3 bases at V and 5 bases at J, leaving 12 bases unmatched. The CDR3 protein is CASSFLIPGQGEDEQYF. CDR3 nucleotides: TGTGCCAGCAGTTTTCTTATTCCGGGACAGGGGGAGGACGAGCAGTACTTC.

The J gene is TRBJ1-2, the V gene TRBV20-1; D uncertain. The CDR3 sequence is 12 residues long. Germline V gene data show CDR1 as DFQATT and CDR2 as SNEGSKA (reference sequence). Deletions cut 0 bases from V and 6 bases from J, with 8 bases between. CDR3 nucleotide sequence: TGCAGTGCTAGAGATGGAGGGAATGGCTACACCTTC. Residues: CSARDGGNGYTF.

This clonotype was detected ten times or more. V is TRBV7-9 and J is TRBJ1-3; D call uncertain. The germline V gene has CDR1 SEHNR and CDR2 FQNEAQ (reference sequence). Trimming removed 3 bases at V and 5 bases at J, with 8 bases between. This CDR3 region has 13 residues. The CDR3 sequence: CASSFRSRNTIYF. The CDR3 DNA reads TGTGCCAGCAGCTTTCGGTCCCGAAACACCATATATTTT.

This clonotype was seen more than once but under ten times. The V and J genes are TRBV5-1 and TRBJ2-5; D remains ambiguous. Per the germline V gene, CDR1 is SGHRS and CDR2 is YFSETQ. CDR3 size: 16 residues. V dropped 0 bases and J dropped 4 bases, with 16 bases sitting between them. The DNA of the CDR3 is TGCGCCAGCAGCTTGGCCGCTAGTACAGTGCGAGAGACCCAGTACTTC. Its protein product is CASSLAASTVRETQYF.

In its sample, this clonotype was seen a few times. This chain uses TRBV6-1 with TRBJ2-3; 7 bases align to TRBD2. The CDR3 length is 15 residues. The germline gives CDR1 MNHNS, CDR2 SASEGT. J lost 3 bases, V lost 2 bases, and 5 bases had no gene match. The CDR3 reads CASSEQAGRTDTQYF. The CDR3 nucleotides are TGTGCCAGCAGTGAACAAGCGGGGCGGACAGATACGCAGTATTTT.

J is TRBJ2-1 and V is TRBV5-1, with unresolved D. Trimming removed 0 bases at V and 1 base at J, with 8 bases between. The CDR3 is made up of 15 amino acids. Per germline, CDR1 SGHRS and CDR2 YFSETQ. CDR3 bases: TGCGCCAGCAGCTTGGTGGTGGGTTCCTACAATGAGCAGTTCTTC. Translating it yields CASSLVVGSYNEQFF.

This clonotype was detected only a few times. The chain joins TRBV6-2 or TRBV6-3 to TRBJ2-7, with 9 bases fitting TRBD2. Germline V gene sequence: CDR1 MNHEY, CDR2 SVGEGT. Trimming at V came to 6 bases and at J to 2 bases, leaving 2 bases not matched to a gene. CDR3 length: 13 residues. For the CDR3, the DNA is TGTGCCAGCAGGGAGCGGGGGGCCTACGAGCAGTACTTC. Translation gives CASRERGAYEQYF.

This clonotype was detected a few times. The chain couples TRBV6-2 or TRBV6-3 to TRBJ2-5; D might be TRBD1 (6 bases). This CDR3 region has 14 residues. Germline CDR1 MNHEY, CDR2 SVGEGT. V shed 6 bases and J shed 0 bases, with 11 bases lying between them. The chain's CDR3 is CASRGDINQETQYF. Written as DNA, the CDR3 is TGTGCCAGCAGGGGGGACATCAACCAAGAGACCCAGTACTTC.

The CDR3 coding sequence is TGTGCCAGCTCCGGGGGGATCAGCACAGATACGCAGTATTTT. Protein: CASSGGISTDTQYF. The rearrangement joins TRBV9 to TRBJ2-3, with 7 bases fitting TRBD2. The germline CDR1 and CDR2 sequences are SGDLS and YYNGEE. The CDR3 covers 14 residues. Unmatched junction bases numbered 5, after V lost 7 bases and J lost 0 bases.

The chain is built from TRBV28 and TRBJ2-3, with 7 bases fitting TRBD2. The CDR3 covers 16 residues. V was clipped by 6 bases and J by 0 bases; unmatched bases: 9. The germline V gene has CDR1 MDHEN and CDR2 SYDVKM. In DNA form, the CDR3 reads TGTGCCAGCAGCCTCTCCCCTAGCGGTAGCACAGATACGCAGTATTTT. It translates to CASSLSPSGSTDTQYF.

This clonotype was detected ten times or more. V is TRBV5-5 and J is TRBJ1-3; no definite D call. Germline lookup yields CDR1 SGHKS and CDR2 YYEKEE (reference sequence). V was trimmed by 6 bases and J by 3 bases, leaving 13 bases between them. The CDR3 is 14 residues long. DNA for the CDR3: TGTGCCAGCACCACTCGGGTGGTTGGAAACACCATATATTTT. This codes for CASTTRVVGNTIYF.

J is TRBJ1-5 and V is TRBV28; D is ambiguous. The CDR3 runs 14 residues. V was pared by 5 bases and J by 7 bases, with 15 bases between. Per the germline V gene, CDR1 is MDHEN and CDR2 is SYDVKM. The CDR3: CASSGSGSGQPQHF. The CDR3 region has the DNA TGTGCCAGCAGTGGTTCAGGCTCCGGGCAGCCCCAGCATTTT.

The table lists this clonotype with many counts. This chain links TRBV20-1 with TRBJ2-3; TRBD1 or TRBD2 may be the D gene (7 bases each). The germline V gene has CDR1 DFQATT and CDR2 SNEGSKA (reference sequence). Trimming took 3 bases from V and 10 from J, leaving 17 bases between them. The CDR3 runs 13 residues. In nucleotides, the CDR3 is TGCAGTGCTAGCCTGGGGGGGACAGTGGCGCAGTATTTT. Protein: CSASLGGTVAQYF.

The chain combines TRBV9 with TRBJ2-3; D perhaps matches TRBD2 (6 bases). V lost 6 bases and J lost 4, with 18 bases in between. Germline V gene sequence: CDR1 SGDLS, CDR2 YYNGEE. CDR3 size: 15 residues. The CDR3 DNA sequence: TGTGCCAGCACCTCTAGCGCGTCTGGGGCAGATACGCAGTATTTT. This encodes CASTSSASGADTQYF.

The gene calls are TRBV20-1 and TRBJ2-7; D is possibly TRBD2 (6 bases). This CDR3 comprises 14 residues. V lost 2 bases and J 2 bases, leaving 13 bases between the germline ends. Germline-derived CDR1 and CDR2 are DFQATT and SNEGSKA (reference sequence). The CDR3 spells CSARLKAGPYEQYF. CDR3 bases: TGCAGTGCTAGATTGAAAGCGGGTCCCTACGAGCAGTACTTC.

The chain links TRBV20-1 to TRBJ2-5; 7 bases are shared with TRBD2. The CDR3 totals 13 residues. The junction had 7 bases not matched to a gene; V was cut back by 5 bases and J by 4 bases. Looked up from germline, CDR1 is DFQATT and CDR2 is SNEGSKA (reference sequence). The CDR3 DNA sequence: TGCAGTGCTGGGAGCGGGGTCCGAGAGACCCAGTACTTC. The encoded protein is CSAGSGVRETQYF.

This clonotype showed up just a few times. The CDR3 DNA reads TGTGCCAGCAGTGAACAGGGGGCCGGGACCCAGTACTTC. Protein sequence: CASSEQGAGTQYF. The V gene is TRBV25-1, the J gene TRBJ2-5, with 8 positions matching TRBD1. Germline V lookup: CDR1 MGHDK, CDR2 SYGVNS. V lost 2 bases and J lost 7; bases outside the gene matches: 3. The length of the CDR3 is 13 residues. The variable domain in full, with the rest retrieved from reference TRBV25-1 and TRBJ2-5, is EADIYQTPRYLVIGTGKKITLECSQTMGHDKMYWYQQDPGMELHLIHYSYGVNSTEKGDLSSESTVSRIRTEHFPLTLESARPSHTSQYLCASSEQGAGTQYFGPGTRLLVL.

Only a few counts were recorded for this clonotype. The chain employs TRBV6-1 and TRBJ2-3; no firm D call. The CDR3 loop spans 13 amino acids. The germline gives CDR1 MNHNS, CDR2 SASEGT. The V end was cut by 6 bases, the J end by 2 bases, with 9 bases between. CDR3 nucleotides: TGTGCCAGCAGAGTCCATCCCACAGATACGCAGTATTTT. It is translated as CASRVHPTDTQYF.

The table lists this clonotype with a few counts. CDR3 coding DNA: TGTGCCAGCAGCCAAGATCCGGGTAGCGGGGGTAATGAGCAGTTCTTC. Protein product: CASSQDPGSGGNEQFF. The chain employs TRBV4-2 and TRBJ2-1; 9 bases agree with TRBD2. Trimming cost V 0 bases and J 7 bases; bases outside gene matches: 7. CDR1 is LGHNA and CDR2 is YNFKEQ in the germline V gene. The length of the CDR3 is 16 residues.

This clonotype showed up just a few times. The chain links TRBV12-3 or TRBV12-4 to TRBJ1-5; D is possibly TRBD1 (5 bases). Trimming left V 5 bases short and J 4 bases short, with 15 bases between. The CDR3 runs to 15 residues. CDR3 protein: CASSRRGAGNQPQHF. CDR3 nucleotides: TGTGCCAGCAGTCGCCGAGGGGCTGGTAATCAGCCCCAGCATTTT.

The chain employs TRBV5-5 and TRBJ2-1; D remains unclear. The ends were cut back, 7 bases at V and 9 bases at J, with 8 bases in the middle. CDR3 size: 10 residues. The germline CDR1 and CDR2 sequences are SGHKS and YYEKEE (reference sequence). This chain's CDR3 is CASGPLEQFF. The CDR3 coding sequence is TGTGCCAGCGGTCCCCTTGAGCAGTTCTTC.

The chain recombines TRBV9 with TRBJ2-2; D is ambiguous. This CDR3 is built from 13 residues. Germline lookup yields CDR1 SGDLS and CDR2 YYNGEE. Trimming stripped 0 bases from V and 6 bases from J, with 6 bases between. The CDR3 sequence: CASSVVSSGELFF. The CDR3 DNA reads TGTGCCAGCAGCGTAGTTAGCTCCGGGGAGCTGTTTTTT.

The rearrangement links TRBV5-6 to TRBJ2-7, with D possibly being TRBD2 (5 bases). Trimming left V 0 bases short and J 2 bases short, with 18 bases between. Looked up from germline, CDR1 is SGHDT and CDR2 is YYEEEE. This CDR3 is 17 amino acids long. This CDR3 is CASSLGADQTTPYEQYF. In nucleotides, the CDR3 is TGTGCCAGCAGCTTGGGAGCGGATCAGACTACCCCCTACGAGCAGTACTTC.

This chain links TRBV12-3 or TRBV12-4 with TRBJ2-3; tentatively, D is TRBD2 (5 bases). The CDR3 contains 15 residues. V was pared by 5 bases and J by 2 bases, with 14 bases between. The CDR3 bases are TGTGCCAGCAGTCCACTAGGAGCGGTCACAGATACGCAGTATTTT. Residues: CASSPLGAVTDTQYF.

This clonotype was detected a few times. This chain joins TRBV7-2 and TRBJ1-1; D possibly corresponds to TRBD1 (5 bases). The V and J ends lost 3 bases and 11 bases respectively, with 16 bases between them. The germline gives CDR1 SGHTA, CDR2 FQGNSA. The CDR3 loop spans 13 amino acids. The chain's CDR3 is CASSLGQGFIAFF. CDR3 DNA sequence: TGTGCCAGCAGCTTGGGGCAGGGTTTTATTGCTTTCTTT.

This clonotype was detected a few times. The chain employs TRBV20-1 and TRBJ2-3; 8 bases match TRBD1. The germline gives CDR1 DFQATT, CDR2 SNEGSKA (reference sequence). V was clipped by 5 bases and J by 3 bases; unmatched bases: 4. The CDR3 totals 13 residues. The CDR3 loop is CSAYWTGTDTQYF. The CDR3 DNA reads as TGCAGTGCTTACTGGACAGGGACAGATACGCAGTATTTT.

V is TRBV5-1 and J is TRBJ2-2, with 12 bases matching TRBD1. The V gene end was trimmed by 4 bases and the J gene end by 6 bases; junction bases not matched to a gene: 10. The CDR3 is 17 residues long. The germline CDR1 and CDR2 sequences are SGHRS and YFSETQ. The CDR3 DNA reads TGCGCCAGCAGCCCCACGGTAGGGACAGGGGGCTCCGGGGAGCTGTTTTTT. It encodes CASSPTVGTGGSGELFF.